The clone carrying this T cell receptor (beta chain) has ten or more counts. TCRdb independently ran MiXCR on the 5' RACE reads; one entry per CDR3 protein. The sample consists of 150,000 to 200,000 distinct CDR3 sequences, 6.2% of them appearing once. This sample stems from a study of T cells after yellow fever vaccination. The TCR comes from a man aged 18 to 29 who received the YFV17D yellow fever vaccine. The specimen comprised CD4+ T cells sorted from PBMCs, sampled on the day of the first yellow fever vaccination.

The CDR3 loop is CASSLGGASYEQYV. CDR3 in DNA: TGCGCCAGCAGCTTGGGGGGGGCCTCCTACGAGCAGTACGTC. The chain joins TRBV5-1 to TRBJ2-7; either TRBD1 or TRBD2 may supply D (6 bases each). V dropped 0 bases and J dropped 0 bases, with 7 bases sitting between them. The CDR3 runs to 14 residues. Germline CDR1 and CDR2: SGHRS and YFSETQ.